These T cell receptor beta chains were read from a single sample in a study of cytomegalovirus exposure and HLA in healthy donors. Only in-frame clones appear in the TCRdb table, and some are missing; sequencing was by immunoSEQ multiplex PCR. The sample holds approximately 27,000 clones, around 64% seen once. Specimen: PBMCs. The receptors here all came from a woman in her fifties or sixties in good health and CMV-seronegative. Both conserved end residues are part of each CDR3. A D gene is named only where the DNA matches it firmly. Size tells how often a clone was seen (once, few, many) or the class of an expanded clone, and some rows leave it out.

size | J | V | D | CDR3 | DNA
once | TRBJ1-2 | TRBV19 | TRBD1 | CASSLRDRDYTF | TGTGCCAGTAGTCTCCGGGACAGGGACTACACCTTC
- | TRBJ1-3 | TRBV6-5 | - | CASSAGIQGNTIYF | TGTGCCAGCAGTGCAGGGATTCAAGGAAACACCATATATTTT
few | TRBJ2-6 | TRBV16 | - | CASSRQTGGSGANVLTF | TGTGCCAGCAGCCGACAGACCGGCGGCTCTGGGGCCAACGTCCTGACTTTC
- | TRBJ1-1 | TRBV6-4 | - | CASSVSFGVYEAFF | TGTGCCAGCAGTGTGAGTTTCGGGGTCTATGAAGCTTTCTTT
- | TRBJ1-5 | TRBV6-5 | TRBD1 | CASSRVGTGEMPQHF | TGTGCCAGCAGTAGAGTTGGGACAGGGGAGATGCCCCAGCATTTT
- | TRBJ2-7 | TRBV18 | - | CASSPRSSYEQYF | TGTGCCAGCTCACCACGATCCAGCTACGAGCAGTACTTC
few | TRBJ1-5 | TRBV19 | - | CASSIVYEGHQPQHF | TGTGCCAGTAGTATAGTCTACGAGGGCCATCAGCCCCAGCATTTT
few | TRBJ2-5 | TRBV5-1 | TRBD1 | CASSLMGQQQETQYF | TGCGCCAGCAGCCTCATGGGACAGCAACAAGAGACCCAGTACTTC
- | TRBJ2-1 | TRBV5-6 | - | CASSKRTGEQFF | TGTGCCAGCAGCAAACGGACTGGTGAGCAGTTCTTC
- | TRBJ1-2 | TRBV5-4 | TRBD1 | CASSKDREGGYTF | TGTGCCAGCAGCAAAGACAGGGAAGGGGGCTACACCTTC
- | TRBJ2-6 | TRBV6-6 | TRBD2 | CASLSGNSGANVLTF | TGTGCCAGCCTTAGCGGGAACTCTGGGGCCAACGTCCTGACTTTC
- | TRBJ2-7 | TRBV5-4 | TRBD1 | CASSSQYGTGGSEQYF | TGTGCCAGCAGCTCACAATACGGGACAGGGGGCTCCGAGCAGTACTTC
- | TRBJ2-1 | TRBV7-8 | TRBD2 | CASSLVPSGYNEQFF | TGTGCCAGCAGCTTAGTTCCTAGCGGGTACAATGAGCAGTTCTTC
once | TRBJ2-5 | TRBV2 | - | CASSEARGPRTQYF | TGTGCCAGCAGTGAAGCGCGGGGACCGAGGACCCAGTACTTC
- | TRBJ1-2 | TRBV27 | - | CASSLSIRDGYTF | TGTGCCAGCAGTTTATCGATCAGGGATGGCTACACCTTC
- | TRBJ2-7 | TRBV28 | - | CASSLKRYYEQYF | TGTGCCAGCAGTTTGAAACGGTACTACGAGCAGTACTTC
few | TRBJ1-1 | TRBV5-8 | - | CASSFGVDIPRAFF | TGTGCCAGCAGCTTCGGAGTGGACATCCCTCGGGCTTTCTTT
few | TRBJ2-1 | TRBV2 | - | CASSDPGSRKANEQFF | TGTGCCAGCAGTGATCCCGGGTCTCGCAAAGCCAATGAGCAGTTCTTC
- | TRBJ1-2 | TRBV6-1 | - | CASSESLLYGYTF | TGTGCCAGTTCGGAGAGCCTCCTTTATGGCTACACCTTC
- | TRBJ2-3 | TRBV6-5 | TRBD2 | CASTIAGGLTDTQYF | TGTGCCAGCACAATAGCGGGGGGGCTAACAGATACGCAGTATTTT
- | TRBJ2-3 | TRBV5-6 | - | CASSILRDITDTQYF | TGTGCCAGCAGCATTCTTCGGGACATCACAGATACGCAGTATTTT
- | TRBJ1-1 | TRBV7-2 | - | CASTRQAGTEAFF | TGTGCCAGCACCCGACAGGCTGGCACTGAAGCTTTCTTT
- | TRBJ1-2 | TRBV5-1 | - | CASSPSTGGSYGYTF | TGCGCCAGCAGCCCCTCAACTGGGGGCAGCTATGGCTACACCTTC
- | TRBJ2-7 | TRBV29-1 | TRBD1 | CSVVRLLGGATEQYF | TGCAGCGTTGTACGTCTTTTAGGGGGCGCGACCGAGCAGTACTTC
few | TRBJ2-7 | TRBV7-9 | TRBD1 | CASSSPYRTGDFDEQYF | TGTGCCAGCAGCTCCCCTTATAGGACAGGGGACTTCGACGAGCAGTACTTC
- | TRBJ2-7 | TRBV13 | - | CASSLNRGSYEQYF | TGTGCCAGCAGCTTAAACCGGGGGAGCTACGAGCAGTACTTC
- | TRBJ2-1 | TRBV7-2 | TRBD2 | CASSMGLAVSYNEQFF | TGTGCCAGCAGCATGGGACTAGCTGTCTCCTACAATGAGCAGTTCTTC
- | TRBJ2-1 | TRBV11-3 | TRBD2 | CASSETGGRYNEQFF | TGTGCCAGCAGCGAGACGGGAGGGCGATACAATGAGCAGTTCTTC
- | TRBJ2-7 | TRBV28 | TRBD2 | CASSPRMAGGPYEQYF | TGTGCCAGCAGTCCCCGAATGGCGGGAGGGCCCTACGAGCAGTACTTC
- | TRBJ1-1 | TRBV27 | - | CASRGASTEAFF | TGTGCCAGCCGTGGGGCAAGCACTGAAGCTTTCTTT
- | TRBJ1-1 | TRBV29-1 | - | CSVDRGGNTEAFF | TGCAGCGTTGACAGGGGCGGGAACACTGAAGCTTTCTTT
- | TRBJ2-7 | TRBV7-6 | - | CASSLFQGGYEQYF | TGTGCCAGCAGCTTATTTCAGGGGGGCTACGAGCAGTACTTC
- | TRBJ2-3 | TRBV19 | - | CATAGSSTDTQYF | TGTGCCACCGCCGGGAGTAGCACAGATACGCAGTATTTT
few | TRBJ1-1 | TRBV7-9 | - | CSSTPEDTEAFF | TGTTCCAGCACGCCAGAGGACACTGAAGCTTTCTTT
- | TRBJ1-5 | TRBV6-1 | - | CASNSARQPQHF | TGTGCCAGCAATAGCGCTAGACAGCCCCAGCATTTT
- | TRBJ1-4 | TRBV4-2 | TRBD1 | CASSQDWTGDIEKLFF | TGTGCCAGCAGCCAAGATTGGACAGGGGATATTGAAAAACTGTTTTTT
- | TRBJ2-7 | TRBV7-6 | - | CASGPGGPYEQYF | TGTGCCAGCGGCCCCGGGGGACCCTACGAGCAGTACTTC
- | TRBJ1-1 | TRBV7-9 | - | CASSSDRPNTEAFF | TGTGCCAGCAGCTCGGACAGACCGAACACTGAAGCTTTCTTT
- | TRBJ2-1 | TRBV6-5 | TRBD2 | CASSFREVRNEQFF | TGTGCCAGCAGTTTCCGGGAGGTGAGGAATGAGCAGTTCTTC
- | TRBJ2-7 | TRBV5-4 | TRBD1 | CASSSGTATYEQYF | TGTGCCAGCAGCTCGGGGACAGCAACCTACGAGCAGTACTTC
- | TRBJ2-7 | TRBV4-2 | TRBD2 | CASSLRLAGASYEQYF | TGTGCCAGCAGCCTCCGACTAGCGGGAGCTTCCTACGAGCAGTACTTC
- | TRBJ2-4 | TRBV5-1 | - | CASSLEPTSQGAKNIQYF | TGCGCCAGCAGCTTGGAACCCACCTCTCAGGGGGCCAAAAACATTCAGTACTTC
- | TRBJ2-5 | TRBV29-1 | - | CSVEGMPGEETQYF | TGCAGCGTTGAAGGGATGCCGGGAGAAGAGACCCAGTACTTC
- | TRBJ2-3 | TRBV25-1 | TRBD2 | CASSEWVAGDTDTQYF | TGTGCCAGCAGTGAATGGGTAGCGGGTGACACAGATACGCAGTATTTT
- | TRBJ1-2 | TRBV6-5 | TRBD1 | CASRMTGQNYGYTF | TGTGCCAGCAGAATGACAGGGCAGAACTATGGCTACACCTTC
- | TRBJ1-1 | TRBV4-1 | TRBD1 | CASSSLDRGNTEAFF | TGCGCCAGCAGCTCTCTGGACAGGGGGAACACTGAAGCTTTCTTT
- | TRBJ2-5 | TRBV5-4 | - | CASSLGGRETQYF | TGTGCCAGCAGCTTGGGGGGGAGGGAGACCCAGTACTTC
- | TRBJ1-1 | TRBV28 | - | CASSLSRGDTEAFF | TGTGCCAGCAGTTTATCCCGGGGGGACACTGAAGCTTTCTTT
- | TRBJ2-7 | TRBV5-6 | TRBD2 | CASSFLAGPGEYF | TGTGCCAGCAGCTTTTTAGCGGGGCCCGGGGAGTACTTC
- | TRBJ2-1 | TRBV29-1 | TRBD2 | CSGLAGVHYEQFF | TGCAGCGGATTAGCGGGAGTGCACTATGAGCAGTTCTTC
- | TRBJ2-5 | TRBV6-5 | - | CASRTQETQYF | TGTGCCAGCAGAACTCAAGAGACCCAGTACTTC
- | TRBJ1-1 | TRBV7-8 | TRBD1 | CASSALGTGNTEAFF | TGTGCCAGCAGCGCCCTTGGGACAGGGAACACTGAAGCTTTCTTT
- | TRBJ2-1 | TRBV4-2 | - | CASSQDLGGALSYNEQFF | TGTGCCAGCAGCCAAGATCTAGGCGGGGCGCTCTCCTACAATGAGCAGTTCTTC
- | TRBJ2-7 | TRBV2 | - | CASSGSNYEQYF | TGTGCCAGCAGTGGTTCCAATTACGAGCAGTACTTC
- | TRBJ2-1 | TRBV5-6 | - | CASSLSRSSYNEQFF | TGTGCCAGCAGCTTATCACGGTCGTCCTACAATGAGCAGTTCTTC
- | TRBJ1-2 | TRBV14 | - | CASSPARGGYGYTF | TGTGCCAGCAGCCCAGCGCGAGGGGGCTATGGCTACACCTTC
- | TRBJ2-7 | TRBV29-1 | TRBD2 | CSVYSTSGYEQYF | TGCAGCGTTTATTCAACTAGCGGGTACGAGCAGTACTTC